These 9 T cell receptor beta chains were all obtained from the same sample, sequenced in a study of naive and memory T cell subsets. Study conclusions and caveats: Especially in CD8 cells, naive repertoires contained a few larger clonotypes, possibly CD45RA-re-expressing memory cells.

Two oligonucleotides, mixed equimolar, formed the beta constant-region primer covering TRBC1 and TRBC2. Ligated cDNA was amplified by four rounds of PCR with nested alpha and beta constant-region primers and SP2. TCRdb reprocessed the UMI-ligation and nested PCR reads via MiXCR and lists one record per CDR3 protein. Of approximately 140,000 distinct CDR3 sequences in the sample, approximately 20% were seen once. The antigens of these receptors remain unknown. The sequenced sample consisted of naive CD8+ T cells from blood. Receptors were obtained from a human donor in good health.

CDR3 sequence (DNA): TGTGCCAGCAGCTTAGCTGGGCCGTCCGGGACAGGAAGCTATAATTCACCCCTCCACTTT. This codes for CASSLAGPSGTGSYNSPLHF. This chain joins TRBV7-9 and TRBJ1-6; 8 positions match TRBD1. V shed 0 bases and J 3 bases; nucleotides not matched to a gene: 13. This CDR3 is 20 amino acids long. In germline, CDR1 is SEHNR, CDR2 FQNEAQ (reference sequence).

This clonotype was seen only a few times. The chain links TRBV29-1 to TRBJ2-7, with 9 bases fitting TRBD2. This CDR3 has 17 amino acids. Germline loops: CDR1 SQVTM, CDR2 ANQGSEA. Trimming cost V 7 bases and J 5 bases; bases outside gene matches: 21. Here the CDR3 reads CSASGALGASGAHEQYF. The CDR3 coding sequence is TGCAGCGCCTCTGGTGCCCTGGGAGCTAGCGGGGCCCACGAGCAGTACTTC.

The sample holds a few counts of this clonotype. The chain employs TRBV3-1 and TRBJ2-1; unclear D gene. The CDR3 consists of 12 residues. Trimming removed 1 base at V and 6 bases at J, with 4 bases between. Germline V gene lookup returns CDR1 LGHDT and CDR2 YNNKEL (reference sequence). The CDR3 sequence is CASSQVVNEQFF. The CDR3 bases are TGTGCCAGCAGCCAAGTTGTCAATGAGCAGTTCTTC.

The chain couples TRBV6-2 or TRBV6-3 to TRBJ2-7; no clear D. Germline V gene data show CDR1 as MNHEY and CDR2 as SVGEGT. The V end lost 6 bases, the J end lost 0 bases, and 12 bases lay between the germline ends. The CDR3 contains 14 residues. CDR3 region: CASSRGLNSYEQYF. The CDR3 region has the DNA TGTGCCAGCAGCCGTGGCCTAAACTCCTACGAGCAGTACTTC.

This clonotype was picked up a small number of times. The chain has TRBV6-5 and TRBJ1-4; D is ambiguous. The CDR3 has 11 amino acids. Trimming pared 8 bases from V and 7 bases from J, leaving 8 bases between. The germline gives CDR1 MNHEY, CDR2 SVGAGI. CDR3 coding DNA: TGTGCCAGCCCTTATGGTGAAAAACTGTTTTTT. Its translation: CASPYGEKLFF.

This clonotype was counted between two and nine times. The chain recombines TRBV29-1 with TRBJ2-7; D gene ambiguous. CDR1 and CDR2 from the germline V gene are SQVTM and ANQGSEA. The CDR3 runs to 11 residues. V lost 7 bases and J lost 6, with 13 bases in between. Here the CDR3 reads CSGLGIFEQYF. The DNA for the CDR3 is TGCAGCGGCCTGGGGATCTTCGAGCAGTACTTC.

This clonotype occurred many times. V usage is TRBV27 and J usage is TRBJ2-7; TRBD1 matches at 8 bases. With V trimmed by 6 bases and J by 2 bases, 3 bases remained unmatched. Germline V gene data show CDR1 as MNHEY and CDR2 as SMNVEV (reference sequence). The CDR3 is made up of 13 amino acids. The CDR3 DNA reads TGTGCCAGCAGCCGGACAGGGACCTACGAGCAGTACTTC. The encoded protein is CASSRTGTYEQYF.

The chain is built from TRBV7-9 and TRBJ2-7; TRBD2 agrees at 9 bases. The V gene's germline CDR1 is SEHNR and CDR2 FQNEAQ (reference sequence). Trimming cost V 3 bases and J 0 bases; bases outside gene matches: 6. The CDR3 consists of 16 residues. The CDR3 reads CASSFNPTSGSYEQYF. CDR3 DNA sequence: TGTGCCAGCAGCTTCAACCCGACTAGCGGCTCCTACGAGCAGTACTTC.

This rearrangement joins TRBV28 to TRBJ1-1; a weak D match, TRBD1 (6 bases). This CDR3 contains 13 residues. Germline loops: CDR1 MDHEN, CDR2 SYDVKM. DNA for the CDR3: TGTGCAGTAAAGACAGGACTGAACACTGAAGCTTTCTTT. This sequence encodes CAVKTGLNTEAFF.